This T cell receptor (beta chain) is drawn from a study of blood T cell repertoires in COVID-19. Trimming took off 0 bases at V and 7 bases at J, with 14 bases between the two ends. Germline values: CDR1 LGHNA, CDR2 YSLEER. This CDR3 contains 15 residues. Original analysis: Estimation of nucleated cell counts relied on the amplification of reference gene primers. Clones were read by immunoSEQ multiplex PCR, and TCRdb kept only the in-frame ones, dropping some. V and J calls and clone size follow that table, whereas D and trimming were derived from the DNA. The top ten clones hold approximately 16% of a sample with 95,000 to 150,000 clones, over 75% of them seen once.

Specimen: peripheral blood. The chain combines TRBV4-3 with TRBJ2-3; D may be TRBD2 (5 bases). The receptor comes from a man between 60 and 75 years old with active or convalescent COVID-19. Here the CDR3 reads CASSQDKTNGNTQYF. DNA for the CDR3: TGCGCCAGCAGCCAAGATAAGACCAACGGGAATACGCAGTATTTT.